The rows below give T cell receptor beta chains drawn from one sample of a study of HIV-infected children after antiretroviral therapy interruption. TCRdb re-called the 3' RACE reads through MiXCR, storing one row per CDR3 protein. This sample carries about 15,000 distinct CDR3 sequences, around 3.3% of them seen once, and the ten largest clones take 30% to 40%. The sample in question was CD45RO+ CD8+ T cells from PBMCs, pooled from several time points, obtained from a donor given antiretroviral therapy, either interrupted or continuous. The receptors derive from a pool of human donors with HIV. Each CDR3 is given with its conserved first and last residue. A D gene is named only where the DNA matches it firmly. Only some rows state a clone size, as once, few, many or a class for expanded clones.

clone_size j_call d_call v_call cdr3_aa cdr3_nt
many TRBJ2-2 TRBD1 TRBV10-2 CASSGQGVTGELFF TGCGCCAGCAGTGGACAGGGCGTAACCGGGGAGCTGTTTTTT
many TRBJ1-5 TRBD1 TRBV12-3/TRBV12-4 CASSRDRGDQPQHF TGTGCCAGCAGCCGCGACAGGGGAGATCAGCCCCAGCATTTT
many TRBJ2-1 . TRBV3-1 CASSLTFDEQFF TGTGCCAGCAGCCTGACCTTTGATGAGCAGTTCTTC
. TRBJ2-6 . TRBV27 CASTLSSGANVLTF TGTGCCAGCACCCTTTCCTCTGGGGCCAACGTCCTGACTTTC
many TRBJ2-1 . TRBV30 CAWSTNNEQFF TGTGCCTGGAGTACGAACAATGAGCAGTTCTTC
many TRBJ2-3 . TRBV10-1 CASARGGPSDTQYF TGCGCCAGTGCGAGGGGGGGGCCGTCAGATACGCAGTATTTT
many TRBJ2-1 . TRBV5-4 CASSAPTVSKDEQFF TGTGCCAGCAGCGCACCGACAGTGAGCAAAGATGAGCAGTTCTTC
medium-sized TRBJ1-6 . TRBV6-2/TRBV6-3 CASSPHENSPLHF TGTGCCAGCAGCCCCCACGAGAATTCACCCCTCCACTTT
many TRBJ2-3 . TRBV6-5 CASSYSGQRTDTQYF TGTGCCAGCAGTTACTCCGGCCAGCGCACAGATACGCAGTATTTT
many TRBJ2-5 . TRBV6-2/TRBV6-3 CASSYEGLGTQYF TGTGCCAGCAGTTACGAGGGCCTCGGGACCCAGTACTTC
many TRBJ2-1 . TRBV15 CATSRDMVGGLSYNEQFF TGTGCCACCAGCAGAGATATGGTCGGGGGGCTCTCCTACAATGAGCAGTTCTTC
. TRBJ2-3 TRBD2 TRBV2 CASSEWTSGTDTQYF TGTGCCAGCAGTGAATGGACTAGCGGCACAGATACGCAGTATTTT
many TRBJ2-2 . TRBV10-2 CASTRQETGELFF TGCGCCAGCACCAGACAGGAGACCGGGGAGCTGTTTTTT
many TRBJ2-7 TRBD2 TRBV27 CASSLLPTSGTYEQYF TGTGCCAGCAGTTTATTACCGACTAGCGGCACCTACGAGCAGTACTTC
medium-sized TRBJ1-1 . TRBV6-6 CASSFSLQTGKGVNTEAFF TGTGCCAGCAGTTTTTCCTTACAAACAGGTAAAGGAGTGAACACTGAAGCTTTCTTT
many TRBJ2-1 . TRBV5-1 CASSSGGSDPFYNEQFF TGCGCCAGCAGCTCTGGGGGCTCGGACCCCTTTTACAATGAGCAGTTCTTC
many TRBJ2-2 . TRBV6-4 CASSDGLSGELFF TGTGCCAGCAGTGACGGACTGTCCGGGGAGCTGTTTTTT
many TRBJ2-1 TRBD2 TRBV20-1 CSALYSGGGYNEQFF TGCAGTGCCCTCTACAGCGGGGGGGGCTACAATGAGCAGTTCTTC
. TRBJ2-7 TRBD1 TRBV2 CAGADRAYEQYF TGTGCCGGGGCTGACAGGGCCTACGAGCAGTACTTC
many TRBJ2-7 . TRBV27 CASSSGLTYEQYF TGTGCCAGCAGTAGCGGACTCACTTACGAGCAGTACTTC
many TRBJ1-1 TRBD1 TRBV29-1 CSVEGQTTGLEAFF TGCAGCGTTGAAGGCCAAACGACAGGGCTCGAAGCTTTCTTT
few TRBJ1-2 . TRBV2 CASSESRDYGYTF TGTGCCAGCAGTGAATCGAGGGACTATGGCTACACCTTC
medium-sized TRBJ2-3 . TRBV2 CASSEGVLSTDTQYF TGTGCCAGCAGTGAAGGGGTTTTAAGCACAGATACGCAGTATTTT
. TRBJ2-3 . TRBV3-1 CASSQDFRDTQYF TGTGCCAGCAGCCAAGATTTCCGGGATACGCAGTATTTT
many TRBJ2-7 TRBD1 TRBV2 CASSEARSSWDRAYEQYF TGTGCCAGCAGTGAAGCTAGGTCGAGTTGGGACAGAGCCTACGAGCAGTACTTC
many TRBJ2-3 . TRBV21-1 CASSKALGRDTDTQYF TGTGCCAGCAGCAAAGCGCTAGGACGGGACACAGATACGCAGTATTTT
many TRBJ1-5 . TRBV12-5 CASGLWGGLSSNQPQHF TGTGCTAGTGGTCTCTGGGGGGGACTCAGTAGCAATCAGCCCCAGCATTTT
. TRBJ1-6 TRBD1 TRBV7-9 CASRTPGTGISQGGNSPLHF TGTGCCAGCAGAACCCCCGGGACAGGAATTTCCCAAGGCGGGAATTCACCCCTCCACTTT
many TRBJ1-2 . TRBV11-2 CASSFVVDLGGYTF TGTGCCAGCAGCTTTGTTGTGGATCTGGGTGGCTACACCTTC
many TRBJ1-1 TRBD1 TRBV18 CASSPSPGGTEAFF TGTGCCAGCTCACCATCCCCAGGGGGAACTGAAGCTTTCTTT
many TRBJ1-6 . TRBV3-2 CASSQDLGGSRANSPLHF TGTGCCAGCAGCCAAGATCTGGGGGGATCCAGGGCCAATTCACCCCTCCACTTT
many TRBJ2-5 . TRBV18 CASSPWDTGETQYF TGTGCCAGCTCACCTTGGGACACCGGAGAGACCCAGTACTTC
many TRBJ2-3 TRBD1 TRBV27 CASSPHRAGTVTDTQYF TGTGCCAGCAGTCCCCACCGGGCCGGGACAGTCACAGATACGCAGTATTTT
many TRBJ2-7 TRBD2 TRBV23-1 CASSHGEGPYEQYF TGCGCCAGCAGTCACGGGGAGGGCCCCTACGAGCAGTACTTC
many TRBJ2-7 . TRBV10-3 CAISHGRSSYEQYF TGTGCCATCTCTCACGGACGGAGCTCCTACGAGCAGTACTTC
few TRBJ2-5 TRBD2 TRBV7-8 CASSFLWEGQETQYF TGTGCCAGCAGCTTTCTGTGGGAGGGACAAGAGACCCAGTACTTC
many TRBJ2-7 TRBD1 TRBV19 CASRTGGSYEQYF TGTGCCAGTCGGACAGGGGGCTCCTACGAGCAGTACTTC
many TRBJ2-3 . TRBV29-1 CSVQYTSGTLQLQPTDTQYF TGCAGCGTTCAATATACCTCCGGGACTCTCCAACTCCAACCCACAGATACGCAGTATTTT
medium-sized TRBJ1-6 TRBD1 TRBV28 CASSPLTGETGSPLHF TGTGCCAGCAGCCCACTCACAGGGGAGACAGGGTCACCCCTCCACTTT
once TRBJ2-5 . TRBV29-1 CSGIQGGGETQYF TGCAGCGGGATACAAGGGGGGGGAGAGACCCAGTACTTC
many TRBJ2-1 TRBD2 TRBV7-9 CASSLASSGLAEYNEQFF TGTGCCAGCAGCTTAGCTAGCTCGGGACTAGCGGAGTACAATGAGCAGTTCTTC
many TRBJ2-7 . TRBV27 CASSPIQGYEQYF TGTGCCAGCAGCCCTATTCAGGGTTACGAGCAGTACTTC
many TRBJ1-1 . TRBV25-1 CASSEGGGDTEAFF TGTGCCAGCAGCGAAGGGGGGGGGGACACTGAAGCTTTCTTT
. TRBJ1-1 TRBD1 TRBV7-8 CASSIRLTGGYSTEAFF TGTGCCAGCAGCATAAGACTGACAGGGGGTTATAGCACTGAAGCTTTCTTT
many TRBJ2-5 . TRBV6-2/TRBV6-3 CASNPGPETETQYF TGTGCCAGCAATCCTGGACCGGAGACAGAGACCCAGTACTTC
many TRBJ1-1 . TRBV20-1 CSGGARDTEAFF TGCAGTGGGGGGGCGAGGGACACTGAAGCTTTCTTT
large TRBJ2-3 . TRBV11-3 CASAGDTQYF TGTGCCAGCGCGGGGGATACGCAGTATTTT
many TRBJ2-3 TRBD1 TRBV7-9 CASSLYRGRADTQYF TGTGCCAGCAGTCTTTACAGGGGGCGGGCAGATACGCAGTATTTT
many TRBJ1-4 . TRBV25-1 CASSLGTPSEKLFF TGTGCCAGCAGTCTCGGGACCCCATCTGAAAAACTGTTTTTT
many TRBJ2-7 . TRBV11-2 CASNNSSLRQYF TGTGCCAGCAATAACAGTTCCCTCCGGCAGTACTTC
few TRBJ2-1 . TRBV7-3 CASSSPPGRGCEQFF TGTGCCAGCAGCTCACCCCCTGGCCGGGGTTGTGAGCAGTTCTTC
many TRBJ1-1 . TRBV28 CASSRGDWEITEAFF TGTGCCAGCAGTCGAGGGGACTGGGAAATCACTGAAGCTTTCTTT
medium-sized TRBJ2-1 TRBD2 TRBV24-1 CATSDAGDLEFF TGTGCCACCAGTGATGCGGGAGACCTTGAGTTCTTC
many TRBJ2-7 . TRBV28 CASSGYYEQYF TGTGCCAGCAGCGGCTACTACGAGCAGTACTTC
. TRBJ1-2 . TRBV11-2 CASSPGSNYGYTF TGTGCCAGCAGCCCAGGGTCGAACTATGGCTACACCTTC
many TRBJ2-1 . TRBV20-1 CSASSLTNHNEQFF TGCAGTGCTAGCTCTCTGACAAACCACAATGAGCAGTTCTTC
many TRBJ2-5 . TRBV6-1 CASSEEVIQQETQYF TGTGCCAGCAGTGAGGAAGTCATCCAACAAGAGACCCAGTACTTC
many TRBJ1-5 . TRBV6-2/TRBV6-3 CASSPASGNQPQHF TGTGCCAGCAGCCCCGCCAGCGGCAATCAGCCCCAGCATTTT
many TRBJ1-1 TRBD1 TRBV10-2 CASRRDSEAFF TGCGCCAGCAGGAGGGACAGTGAAGCTTTCTTT
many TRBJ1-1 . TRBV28 CASSFRVRYRYEAFF TGTGCCAGCAGTTTTCGCGTCCGGTACAGGTATGAAGCTTTCTTT